This T cell receptor (beta chain) was captured by sequencing in a study of beta chain features in type 1 diabetes. In the study overall: The patient and healthy donor groups were comparable for age, gender and cell yields.

Turning to this clone: Its antigen is still unknown.

Since all of the isolated RNA was reverse transcribed, expressed TCRB transcripts were what got sequenced. Assay used: immunoSEQ multiplex PCR; TCRdb lists only in-frame clones, some missing. The table records around 250,000 clones, roughly an eighth of them present only once. This CDR3 spans 12 amino acids. V lost 7 bases, J lost 5 bases, and 3 bases stayed unmatched. In germline, CDR1 is SNHLY, CDR2 FYNNEI. Overall study findings and caveats: A pattern of fewer insertions and more deletions at VDJ junctions was seen in type 1 diabetes patients. Within patients, naive, central memory and Treg TCRB repertoires seemed more similar than within healthy donors. Shorter TCRB CDR3s, moderately but significantly so, were found in Type 1 diabetes patients in all four CD4+ subsets. Unsettled here was the matter of whether HLA type influences TCRB rearrangement.

The material sequenced was naive CD4+ T cells from blood. This receptor was obtained from a man between 25 and 39 years old with type 1 diabetes. V gene TRBV2 combines with J gene TRBJ2-5; 8 bases agree with TRBD1. CDR3 nucleotides: TGTGCCAGCACAGGGGGCAGGGAGACCCAGTACTTC. As protein: CASTGGRETQYF.